This section outlines one TCR beta chain sequence together with its context. What it binds is not known. This sample was taken from a study of T-cell memory formation after mild COVID-19. General study points: For contracting clones, CD4+ ones sat mainly in CM and EM, CD8+ in EMRA. Several responding clones turned up in pre-infection memory, indicating that cross-reactive memory may have taken part. Later expanders leaned CD4+, whereas clones that contracted between day 15 and 85 were balanced CD4/CD8.

From the 5' RACE reads, TCRdb called clonotypes with MiXCR, one entry per CDR3 protein. The sample carries 300,000 to 400,000 distinct CDR3 sequences, around 28% recorded once. In germline, CDR1 is SGHRS, CDR2 YFSETQ. The CDR3 length is 13 residues. Trimming took 0 bases from V and 4 from J, leaving 7 bases between them. Material for sequencing was PBMCs or a T cell subset sorted from them (not recorded which). This TCR was recovered from an adult woman who had mild COVID-19 (a few samples of this study predate the infection). Cell type and time point are not known. V and J are TRBV5-1 and TRBJ2-5, with D uncertain. The CDR3 coding sequence is TGCGCCAGCAGCTTGGAATTCGGAGAGACCCAGTACTTC. It yields the protein CASSLEFGETQYF.